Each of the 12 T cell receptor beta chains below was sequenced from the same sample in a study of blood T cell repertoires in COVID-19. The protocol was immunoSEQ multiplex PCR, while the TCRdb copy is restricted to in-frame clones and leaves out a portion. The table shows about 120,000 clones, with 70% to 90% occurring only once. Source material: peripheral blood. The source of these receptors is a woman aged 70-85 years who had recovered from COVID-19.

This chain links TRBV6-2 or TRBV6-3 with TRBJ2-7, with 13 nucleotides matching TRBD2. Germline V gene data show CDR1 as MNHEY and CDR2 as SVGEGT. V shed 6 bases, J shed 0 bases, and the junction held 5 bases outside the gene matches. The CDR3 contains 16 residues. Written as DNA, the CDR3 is TGTGCCAGCAGCCTCGGACTAGCGGGGGCCTCCTACGAGCAGTACTTC. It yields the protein CASSLGLAGASYEQYF.

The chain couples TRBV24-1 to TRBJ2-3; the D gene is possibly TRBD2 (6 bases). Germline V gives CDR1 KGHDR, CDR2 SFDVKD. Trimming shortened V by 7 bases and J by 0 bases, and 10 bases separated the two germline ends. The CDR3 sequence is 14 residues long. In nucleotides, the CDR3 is TGTGCCACCAGGGGCGGGGTTAGCACAGATACGCAGTATTTT. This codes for CATRGGVSTDTQYF.

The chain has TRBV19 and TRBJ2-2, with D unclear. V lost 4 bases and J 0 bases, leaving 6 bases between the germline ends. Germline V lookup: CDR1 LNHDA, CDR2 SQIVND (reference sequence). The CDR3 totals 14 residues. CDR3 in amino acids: CASSTKTNTGELFF. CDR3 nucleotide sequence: TGTGCCAGTAGTACCAAAACGAACACCGGGGAGCTGTTTTTT. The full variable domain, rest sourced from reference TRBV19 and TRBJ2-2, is DGGITQSPKYLFRKEGQNVTLSCEQNLNHDAMYWYRQDPGQGLRLIYYSQIVNDFQKGDIAEGYSVSREKKESFPLTVTSAQKNPTAFYLCASSTKTNTGELFFGEGSRLTVL.

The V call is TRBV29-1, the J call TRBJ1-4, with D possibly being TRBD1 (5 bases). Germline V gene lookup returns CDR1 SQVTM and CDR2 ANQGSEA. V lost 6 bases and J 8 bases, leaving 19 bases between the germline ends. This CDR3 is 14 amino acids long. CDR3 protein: CSVGEGWGWEKLFF. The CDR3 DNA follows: TGCAGCGTCGGGGAGGGATGGGGCTGGGAAAAACTGTTTTTT.

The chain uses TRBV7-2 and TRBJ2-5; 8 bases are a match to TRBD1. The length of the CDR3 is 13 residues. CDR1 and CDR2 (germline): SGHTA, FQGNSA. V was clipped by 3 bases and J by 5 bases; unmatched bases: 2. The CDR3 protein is CASSFDRGETQYF. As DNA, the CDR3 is TGTGCCAGCAGCTTTGACAGGGGCGAGACCCAGTACTTC.

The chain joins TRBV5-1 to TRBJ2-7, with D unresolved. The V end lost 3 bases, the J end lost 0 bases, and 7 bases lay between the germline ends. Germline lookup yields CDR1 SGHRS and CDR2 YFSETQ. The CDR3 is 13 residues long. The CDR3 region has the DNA TGCGCCAGCAGCTCATTGAGCTCCTACGAGCAGTACTTC. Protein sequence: CASSSLSSYEQYF.

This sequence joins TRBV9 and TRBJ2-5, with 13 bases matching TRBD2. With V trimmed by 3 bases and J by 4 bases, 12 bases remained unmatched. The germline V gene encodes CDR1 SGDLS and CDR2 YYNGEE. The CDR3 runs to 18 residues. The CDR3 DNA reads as TGTGCCAGCAGCGATGGGACTAGCGGGACCCCTCGGGGAGAGACCCAGTACTTC. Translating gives CASSDGTSGTPRGETQYF.

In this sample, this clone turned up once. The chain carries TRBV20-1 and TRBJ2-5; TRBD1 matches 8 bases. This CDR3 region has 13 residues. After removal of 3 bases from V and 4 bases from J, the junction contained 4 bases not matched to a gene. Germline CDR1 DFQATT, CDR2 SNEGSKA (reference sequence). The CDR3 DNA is TGCAGTGCTAGTGTTGGACAGGGAGAGACCCAGTACTTC. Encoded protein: CSASVGQGETQYF.

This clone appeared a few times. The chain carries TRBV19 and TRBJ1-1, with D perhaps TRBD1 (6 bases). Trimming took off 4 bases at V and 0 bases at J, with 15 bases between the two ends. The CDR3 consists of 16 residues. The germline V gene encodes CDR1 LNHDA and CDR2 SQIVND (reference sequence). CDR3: CASSSRGRTLNTEAFF. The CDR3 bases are TGTGCCAGTAGTAGCAGGGGACGAACCTTGAACACTGAAGCTTTCTTT.

For the CDR3, the DNA is TGTGCCAGCAGCCAACAGGTTGTCACTGAAGCTTTCTTT. Encoded protein: CASSQQVVTEAFF. The V and J genes are TRBV3-1 (or the pseudogene TRBV3-2) and TRBJ1-1; no definite D call. Germline CDR1 LGHDT, CDR2 YNNKEL (reference sequence). The CDR3 is made up of 13 amino acids. Deletions cut 2 bases from V and 4 bases from J, with 8 bases between.

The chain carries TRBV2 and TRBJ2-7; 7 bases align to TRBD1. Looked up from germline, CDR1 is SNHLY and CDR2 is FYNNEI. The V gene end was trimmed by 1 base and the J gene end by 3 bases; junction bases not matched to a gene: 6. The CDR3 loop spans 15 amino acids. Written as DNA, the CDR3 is TGTGCCAGCAGTGAAGGGCCCGGGACAGTCTACGAGCAGTACTTC. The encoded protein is CASSEGPGTVYEQYF.

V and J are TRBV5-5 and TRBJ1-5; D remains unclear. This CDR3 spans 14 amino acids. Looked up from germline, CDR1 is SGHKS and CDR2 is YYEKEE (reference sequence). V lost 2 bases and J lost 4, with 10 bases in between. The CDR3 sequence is CASSLIGSNQPQHF. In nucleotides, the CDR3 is TGTGCCAGCAGCTTAATCGGTTCTAATCAGCCCCAGCATTTT.